The T cell receptor (beta chain) described here comes from a study of blood T cell repertoires in COVID-19. About the study: Collection of acute and convalescent COVID-19 samples took place in the United States, Italy and Spain. PBMCs, B-cell-depleted T cells, or T cells were the source of the cDNA or gDNA that made up the material.

Per the authors' pipeline: Using reference gene primer amplification, nucleated cell counts were estimated. Generated by immunoSEQ multiplex PCR, the TCRdb table keeps only in-frame clones and is missing some. The DNA was the basis for D and trimming; V, J and clone size are from that table. The data show 150,000 or so clones, 65% to 85% seen once. Participants had their cohort set by participant-reported clinical history. Germline CDR1 SQVTM, CDR2 ANQGSEA. Trimming cost V 6 bases and J 4 bases; bases outside gene matches: 13. This CDR3 comprises 15 residues. The receptor comes from a man between 65 and 85 years old who had been exposed to COVID-19. Sequencing input: PBMCs or T cells enriched from blood (not recorded which). The J gene is TRBJ2-7, the V gene TRBV29-1; TRBD1 aligns across 9 bases. The CDR3 loop reads CSVSLLGTGFYEQYF. Here the CDR3 DNA reads TGCAGCGTATCATTACTCGGGACAGGGTTTTACGAGCAGTACTTC.